The clone carrying this T cell receptor beta chain showed up just once. This CDR3 has 14 amino acids. V was cut by 3 bases and J by 0 bases, with 6 bases left in between. Germline CDR1 SNHLY, CDR2 FYNNEI. Clinical histories supplied by participants themselves formed the basis of cohort assignment. The source of the sample is a study of blood T cell repertoires in COVID-19. Background on the study: There were acute and convalescent COVID-19 samples, and they came from the United States, Italy and Spain.

Repertoires were generated with immunoSEQ multiplex PCR, while TCRdb's copy carries only in-frame clones and drops some. Of a few hundred thousand clones listed, approximately 90% are singletons. The specimen sequenced was PBMCs or T cells enriched from blood (not recorded which). The V gene is TRBV2, the J gene TRBJ1-3; D is uncertain. The TCR sequence derives from a woman aged 18 to 35 who had been exposed to COVID-19. CDR3 protein: CASSEGLSGNTIYF. CDR3 in DNA: TGTGCCAGCAGTGAGGGCCTCTCTGGAAACACCATATATTTT.